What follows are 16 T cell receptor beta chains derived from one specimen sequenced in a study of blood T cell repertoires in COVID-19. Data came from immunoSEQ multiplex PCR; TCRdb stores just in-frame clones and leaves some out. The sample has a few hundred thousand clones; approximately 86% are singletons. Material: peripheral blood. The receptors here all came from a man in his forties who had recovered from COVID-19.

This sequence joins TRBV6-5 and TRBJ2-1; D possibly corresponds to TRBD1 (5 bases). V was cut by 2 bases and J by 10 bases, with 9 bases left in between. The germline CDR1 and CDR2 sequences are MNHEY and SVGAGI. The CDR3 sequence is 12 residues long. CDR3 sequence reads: CASSYGAREQFF. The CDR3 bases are TGTGCCAGCAGTTACGGGGCTCGGGAGCAGTTCTTC.

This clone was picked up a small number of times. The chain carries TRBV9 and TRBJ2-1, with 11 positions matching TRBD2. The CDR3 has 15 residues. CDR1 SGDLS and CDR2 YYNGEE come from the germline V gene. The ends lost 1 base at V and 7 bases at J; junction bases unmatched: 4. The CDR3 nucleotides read TGTGCCAGCAGCGTATTAGCGGGGGGGAGGAATGAGCAGTTCTTC. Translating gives CASSVLAGGRNEQFF.

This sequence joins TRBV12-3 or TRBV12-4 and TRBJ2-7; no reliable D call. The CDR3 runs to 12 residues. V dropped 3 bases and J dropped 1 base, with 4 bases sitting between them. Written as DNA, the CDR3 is TGTGCCAGCAGTTTCCAGTCCTACGAGCAGTACTTC. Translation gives CASSFQSYEQYF.

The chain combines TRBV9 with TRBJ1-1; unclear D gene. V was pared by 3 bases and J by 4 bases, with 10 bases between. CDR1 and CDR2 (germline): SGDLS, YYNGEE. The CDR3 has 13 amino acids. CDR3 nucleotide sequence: TGTGCCAGCAGCGGAACGGGAGTCACTGAAGCTTTCTTT. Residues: CASSGTGVTEAFF.

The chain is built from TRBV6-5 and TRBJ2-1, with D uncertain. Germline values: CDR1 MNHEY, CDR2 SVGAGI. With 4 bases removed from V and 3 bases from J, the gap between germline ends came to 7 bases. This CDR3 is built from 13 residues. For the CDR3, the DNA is TGTGCCAGCAGTTTGTCTAACTACAATGAGCAGTTCTTC. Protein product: CASSLSNYNEQFF.

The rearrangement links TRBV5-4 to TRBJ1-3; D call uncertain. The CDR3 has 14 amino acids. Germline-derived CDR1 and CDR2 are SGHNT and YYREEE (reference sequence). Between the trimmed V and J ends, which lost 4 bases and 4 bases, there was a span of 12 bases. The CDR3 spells CASSPGSGGNTIYF. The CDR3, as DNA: TGTGCCAGCAGCCCGGGGTCGGGAGGAAACACCATATATTTT.

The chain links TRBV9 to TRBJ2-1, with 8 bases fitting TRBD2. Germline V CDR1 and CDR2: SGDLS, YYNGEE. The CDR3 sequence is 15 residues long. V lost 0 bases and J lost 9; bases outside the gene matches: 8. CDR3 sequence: CASSVAPGGPFEQFF. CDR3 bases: TGTGCCAGCAGCGTAGCTCCGGGAGGGCCTTTTGAGCAGTTCTTC.

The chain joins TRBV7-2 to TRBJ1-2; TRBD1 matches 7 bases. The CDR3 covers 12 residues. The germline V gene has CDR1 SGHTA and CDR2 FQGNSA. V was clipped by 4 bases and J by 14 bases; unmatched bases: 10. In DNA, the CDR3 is TGTGCCAGCAGCTCGACAGGGTCCCTCATGACCTTC. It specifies CASSSTGSLMTF.

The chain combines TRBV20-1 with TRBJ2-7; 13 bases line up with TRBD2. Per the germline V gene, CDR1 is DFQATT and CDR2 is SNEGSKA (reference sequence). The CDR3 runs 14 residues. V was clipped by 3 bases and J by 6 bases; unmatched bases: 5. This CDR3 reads CSASWRTSGSEQYF. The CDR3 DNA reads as TGCAGTGCTAGTTGGCGGACTAGCGGGAGCGAGCAGTACTTC.

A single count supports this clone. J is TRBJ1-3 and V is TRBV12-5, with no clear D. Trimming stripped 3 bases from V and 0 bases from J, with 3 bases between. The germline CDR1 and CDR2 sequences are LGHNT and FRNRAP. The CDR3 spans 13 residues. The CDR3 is CASGFHSGNTIYF. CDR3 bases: TGTGCTAGTGGTTTCCACTCTGGAAACACCATATATTTT. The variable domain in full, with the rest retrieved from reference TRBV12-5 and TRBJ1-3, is DARVTQTPRHKVTEMGQEVTMRCQPILGHNTVFWYRQTMMQGLELLAYFRNRAPLDDSGMPKDRFSAEMPDATLATLKIQPSEPRDSAVYFCASGFHSGNTIYFGEGSWLTVV.

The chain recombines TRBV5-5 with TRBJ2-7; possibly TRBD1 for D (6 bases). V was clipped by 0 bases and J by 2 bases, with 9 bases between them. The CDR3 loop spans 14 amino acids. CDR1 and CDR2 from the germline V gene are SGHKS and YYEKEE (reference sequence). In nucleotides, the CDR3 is TGTGCCAGCAGCTTGGTAGGACAGACCTACGAGCAGTACTTC. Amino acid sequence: CASSLVGQTYEQYF.

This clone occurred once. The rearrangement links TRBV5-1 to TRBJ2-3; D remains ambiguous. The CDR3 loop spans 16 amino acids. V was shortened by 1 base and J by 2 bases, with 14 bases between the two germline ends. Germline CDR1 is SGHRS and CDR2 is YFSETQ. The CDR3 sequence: CASSLSRAELTDTQYF. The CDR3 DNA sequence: TGCGCCAGCAGCTTGTCCCGCGCGGAACTCACAGATACGCAGTATTTT. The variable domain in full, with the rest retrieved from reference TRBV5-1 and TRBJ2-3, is KAGVTQTPRYLIKTRGQQVTLSCSPISGHRSVSWYQQTPGQGLQFLFEYFSETQRNKGNFPGRFSGRQFSNSRSEMNVSTLELGDSALYLCASSLSRAELTDTQYFGPGTRLTVL.

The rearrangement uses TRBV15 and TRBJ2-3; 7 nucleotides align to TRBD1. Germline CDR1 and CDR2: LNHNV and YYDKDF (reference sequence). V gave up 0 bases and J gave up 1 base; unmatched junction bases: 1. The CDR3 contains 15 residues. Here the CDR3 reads CATSRDGTGTDTQYF. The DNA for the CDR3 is TGTGCCACCAGCAGAGATGGGACAGGCACAGATACGCAGTATTTT.

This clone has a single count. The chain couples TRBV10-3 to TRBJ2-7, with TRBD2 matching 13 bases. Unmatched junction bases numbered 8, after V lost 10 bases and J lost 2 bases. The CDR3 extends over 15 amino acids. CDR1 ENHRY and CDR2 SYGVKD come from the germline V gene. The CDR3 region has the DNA TGTGCCACCGTTAAACTAGCGGGAGGGCCCTACGAGCAGTACTTC. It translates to CATVKLAGGPYEQYF.

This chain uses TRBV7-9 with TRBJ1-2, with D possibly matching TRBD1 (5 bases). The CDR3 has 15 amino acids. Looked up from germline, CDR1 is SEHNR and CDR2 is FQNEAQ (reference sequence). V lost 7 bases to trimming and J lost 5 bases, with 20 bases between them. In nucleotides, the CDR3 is TGTGCCAGCACCCTCGGGAGGGGACCGGGATATGGCTACACCTTC. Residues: CASTLGRGPGYGYTF.

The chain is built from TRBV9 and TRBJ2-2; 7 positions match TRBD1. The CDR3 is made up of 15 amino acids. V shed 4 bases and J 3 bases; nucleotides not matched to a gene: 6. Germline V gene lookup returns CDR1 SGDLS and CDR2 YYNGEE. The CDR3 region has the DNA TGTGCCAGCAGCTTCACCCAGGGGGACACCGGGGAGCTGTTTTTT. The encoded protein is CASSFTQGDTGELFF.